This TCR beta chain stems from a study of response to subunit inactivated influenza vaccine. Study-wide results and caveats: Authors proposed each seasonal influenza vaccination draws in few new T cells.

TCRdb re-called the RT-PCR reads through MiXCR, storing one row per CDR3 protein. Among 490,000 or so distinct CDR3 sequences, less than 10% were seen once, and the ten largest hold 13%. CDR1 is SGHRS and CDR2 is YFSETQ in the germline V gene. V shed 5 bases, J shed 3 bases, and the junction held 4 bases outside the gene matches. The CDR3 consists of 16 residues. As to this clonotype: Its antigen is still unknown.

Specimen: PBMCs from blood, collected less than 30 months after vaccination. The receptor was isolated from a man between 50 and 75 years old who received an inactivated influenza vaccine. This rearrangement joins TRBV5-1 to TRBJ2-1, with TRBD2 identical over 14 bases. The CDR3 DNA reads TGCGCCAGCAGGGGACTAGCGGGAGCCCTCTACAATGAGCAGTTCTTC. It codes for CASRGLAGALYNEQFF.